A single T cell receptor beta chain is shown here with its context. The antigen is not known. Researchers report isolating at least 6.5 million PBMCs per sample. The extraction recovered at least 5.5 micrograms of total RNA per sample. V was shortened by 1 base and J by 5 bases, with 8 bases between the two germline ends. This CDR3 is built from 13 residues. Germline CDR1 reads MNHEY; CDR2 reads SVGAGI. Next came a second PCR, run for about 7 to 12 cycles, which used a sample-barcoded 5' primer along with a J-beta primer mix. From the 5' RACE reads, TCRdb called clonotypes with MiXCR, one entry per CDR3 protein. The sample carries approximately 800,000 distinct CDR3 sequences, 62% recorded once. The sample is drawn from a study of blood T cells in healthy people across ages. General study points: The fall in TCR beta diversity per million T cells was roughly linear with age. Percentage of naive T cells showed a strong correlation with TCR beta diversity.

The chain has TRBV6-5 and TRBJ1-1; D is perhaps TRBD1 (5 bases). Material: blood. This clonotype was obtained from a young man in good health. CDR3 sequence: CASSYWRGTEAFF. The DNA for the CDR3 is TGTGCCAGCAGTTACTGGAGGGGTACTGAAGCTTTCTTT.